This TCR beta chain was recovered during a study of human T cells and chemical hapten exposure. The ends were cut back, 4 bases at V and 7 bases at J, with 7 bases in the middle. The germline V gene encodes CDR1 MNHEY and CDR2 SVGAGI. This CDR3 spans 11 amino acids. This sample's time point: healthy volunteer bleed at 2 weeks. The template was total RNA from unfractionated whole blood. One entry per CDR3 protein, called by TCRdb with MiXCR from the RACE reads. The sample records under 95,000 distinct CDR3 sequences, approximately 9% being singletons. The clonotype comes from a female donor in good health. Some clones in this sample may be carry-over from other donors' samples. Sequences were obtained from whole blood. The chain has TRBV6-5 and TRBJ2-5; D gene ambiguous. The CDR3 region has the DNA TGTGCCAGCAGTTCGGATGGGACCCAGTACTTC. This encodes CASSSDGTQYF.